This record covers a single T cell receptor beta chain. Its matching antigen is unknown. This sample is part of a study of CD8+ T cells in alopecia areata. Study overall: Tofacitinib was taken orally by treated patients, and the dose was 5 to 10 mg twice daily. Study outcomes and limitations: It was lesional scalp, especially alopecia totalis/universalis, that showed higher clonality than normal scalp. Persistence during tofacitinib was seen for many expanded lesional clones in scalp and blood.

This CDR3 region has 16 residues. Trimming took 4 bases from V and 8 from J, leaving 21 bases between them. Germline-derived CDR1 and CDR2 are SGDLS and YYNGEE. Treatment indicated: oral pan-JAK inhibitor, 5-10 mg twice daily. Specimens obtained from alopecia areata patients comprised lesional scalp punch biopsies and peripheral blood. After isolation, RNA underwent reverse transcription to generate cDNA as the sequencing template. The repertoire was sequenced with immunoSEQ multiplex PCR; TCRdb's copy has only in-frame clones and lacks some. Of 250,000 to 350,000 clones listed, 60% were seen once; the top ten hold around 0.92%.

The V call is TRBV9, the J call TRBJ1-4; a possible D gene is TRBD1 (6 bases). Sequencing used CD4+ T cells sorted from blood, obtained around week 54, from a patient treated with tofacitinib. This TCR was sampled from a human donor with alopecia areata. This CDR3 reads CASSPHPRGAEEKLFF. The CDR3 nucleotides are TGTGCCAGCAGCCCACACCCCCGGGGGGCGGAAGAAAAACTGTTTTTT.